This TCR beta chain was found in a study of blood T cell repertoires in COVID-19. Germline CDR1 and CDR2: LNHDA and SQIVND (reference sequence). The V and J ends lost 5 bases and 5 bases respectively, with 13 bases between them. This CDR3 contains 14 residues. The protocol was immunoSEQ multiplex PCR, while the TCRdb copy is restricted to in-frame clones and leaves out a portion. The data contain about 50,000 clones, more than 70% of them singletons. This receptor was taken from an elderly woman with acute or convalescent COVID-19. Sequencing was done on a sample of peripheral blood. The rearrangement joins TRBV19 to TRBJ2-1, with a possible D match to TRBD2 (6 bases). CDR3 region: CASSQRRDHNEQFF. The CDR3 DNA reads TGTGCCAGTAGTCAACGGCGGGATCACAATGAGCAGTTCTTC.